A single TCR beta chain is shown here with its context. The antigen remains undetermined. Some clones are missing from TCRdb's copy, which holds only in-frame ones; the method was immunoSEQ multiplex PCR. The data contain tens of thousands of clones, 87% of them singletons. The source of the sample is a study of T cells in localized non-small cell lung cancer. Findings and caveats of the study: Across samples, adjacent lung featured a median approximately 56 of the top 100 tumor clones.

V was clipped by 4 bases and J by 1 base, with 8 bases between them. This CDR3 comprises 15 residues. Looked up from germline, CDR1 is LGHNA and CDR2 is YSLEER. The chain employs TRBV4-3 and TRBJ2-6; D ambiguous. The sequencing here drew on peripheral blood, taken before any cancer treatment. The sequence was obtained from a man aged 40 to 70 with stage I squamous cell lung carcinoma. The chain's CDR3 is CASSPAWSGANVLTF. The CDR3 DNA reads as TGCGCCAGCAGCCCCGCATGGTCTGGGGCCAACGTCCTGACTTTC.